This TCR beta chain was identified in a study of cytomegalovirus exposure and HLA in healthy donors. 60 Vbeta and 13 Jbeta primers were used in PCR. Clones were read by immunoSEQ multiplex PCR, and TCRdb kept only the in-frame ones, dropping some. The table lists 150,000 or so clones, approximately 80% of them singletons. Notes on the study in general: Sequencing artifact likely explains a cluster of highly shared sequence variants. While the bulk of TCR sequences proved rare, some public TCRs turned up in many donors.

A remark on this clone: Its cognate antigen is unknown.

V trimming: 3 bases; J trimming: 5 bases; junction bases outside the gene matches: 6. Germline CDR1 and CDR2: SNHLY and FYNNEI. This CDR3 comprises 14 residues. This clonotype was obtained from a woman aged 50 to 60 in good health and CMV-seropositive. This chain uses TRBV2 with TRBJ2-7, with 8 bases aligning to TRBD1. Sequences were obtained from PBMCs. The CDR3, as DNA: TGTGCCAGCAGTGAGGAAGACAGGGGCCACGAGCAGTACTTC. This encodes CASSEEDRGHEQYF.